This TCR beta chain was observed in a study of T cell repertoires in cytomegalovirus infection. At the level of the study: Public TCR beta signature analysis indicated the presence of both CMV infection and matching HLA type. Study-wide results and caveats: Carriage of CMV together with the relevant HLA was identifiable through cumulative public TCR beta family frequency. HLA-C-restricted CMV-specific TCR beta clonotypes were dominant in the ex vivo response.

TCRdb reanalysed the reads using MiXCR and keeps one entry per CDR3 protein. The sample records roughly 860,000 distinct CDR3 sequences, approximately 29% being singletons. The CDR3 runs to 14 residues. The V gene's germline CDR1 is MNHEY and CDR2 SMNVEV (reference sequence). The V and J ends lost 6 bases and 3 bases respectively, with 12 bases between them. This clonotype was detected ten times or more. Its antigen remains unidentified. The V call is TRBV27, the J call TRBJ2-1; possibly TRBD2 for D (5 bases). The sequencing here drew on cultured CD8+ T cells from PBMCs, taken from culture after CMV antigen stimulation. This TCR derives from a human donor in good health (CMV status not recorded). Some clones in this sample may be carry-over from other donors' samples. The CDR3 sequence is CASSLGTSYNEQFF. CDR3 in DNA: TGTGCCAGCAGCTTAGGCACTAGCTACAATGAGCAGTTCTTC.